These T cell receptor beta chains were read from a single sample in a study of cytomegalovirus exposure and HLA in healthy donors. Clones were read by immunoSEQ multiplex PCR, and TCRdb kept only the in-frame ones, dropping some. The table shows about 210,000 clones, with around 78% occurring only once. Material for sequencing was PBMCs. These receptors were collected from a boy younger than 18 in good health and CMV-seronegative. Both conserved end residues are part of each CDR3. The D gene is left open where the match is weak. Clone size is not always given. Where it is, it says once, few, many or a class for expanded clones.

DNA: TGTGCCAGCAGCTTGGATTTCGACAGGGGGCCGGTATATGGCTACACCTTC
CDR3: CASSLDFDRGPVYGYTF
V: TRBV5-4
size: once
D: TRBD1
J: TRBJ1-2

DNA: TGTGCCAGCAGCCAAGATGGGCCAGATGGCTACACCTTC
CDR3: CASSQDGPDGYTF
V: TRBV4-2
size: NA
D: NA
J: TRBJ1-2

DNA: TGTGCCATCAGTGAGCCCTGGCAGGGGGCAGCACTCCATGGCTACACCTTC
CDR3: CAISEPWQGAALHGYTF
V: TRBV10-3
size: NA
D: TRBD1
J: TRBJ1-2

DNA: TGTGCCAGCAGTAGAACGAATCAGCCCCAGCATTTT
CDR3: CASSRTNQPQHF
V: TRBV7-9
size: NA
D: NA
J: TRBJ1-5

DNA: TGTGCCAGCAGCCGGGGGGGGAGGACCCAGTACTTC
CDR3: CASSRGGRTQYF
V: TRBV6-5
size: NA
D: TRBD2
J: TRBJ2-5

DNA: TGCGCCAGCAGCGCTGGACAGGGGGACTATGGCTACACCTTC
CDR3: CASSAGQGDYGYTF
V: TRBV5-1
size: NA
D: TRBD1
J: TRBJ1-2

DNA: TGCGCCAGCAGCCAAGAGCGGAGTGAGCAGTTCTTC
CDR3: CASSQERSEQFF
V: TRBV4-1
size: NA
D: NA
J: TRBJ2-1

DNA: TGCGCCAGCAGCCTCTGGACTTCCTACGAGCAGTACTTC
CDR3: CASSLWTSYEQYF
V: TRBV5-1
size: NA
D: NA
J: TRBJ2-7

DNA: TGCGCCAGCAGCTTGGGACTAGCGGGGGTCACAGATACGCAGTATTTT
CDR3: CASSLGLAGVTDTQYF
V: TRBV5-1
size: NA
D: TRBD2
J: TRBJ2-3

DNA: TGTGCCAGCAGCTTAGATGGGGCCGACACTGAAGCTTTCTTT
CDR3: CASSLDGADTEAFF
V: TRBV11-3
size: NA
D: NA
J: TRBJ1-1

DNA: TGTGCCAGTAGTATCTCGACAGGGTACGGCTACACCTTC
CDR3: CASSISTGYGYTF
V: TRBV19
size: NA
D: TRBD1
J: TRBJ1-2

DNA: TGTGCTAGTGGAGTCAGGAGCGGGGGCACAGATACGCAGTATTTT
CDR3: CASGVRSGGTDTQYF
V: TRBV12-5
size: NA
D: TRBD2
J: TRBJ2-3

DNA: TGTGCCAGCAGCTTGGCCCCAGCGGGAGCCACAGATACGCAGTATTTT
CDR3: CASSLAPAGATDTQYF
V: TRBV5-6
size: few
D: TRBD2
J: TRBJ2-3

DNA: TGTGCCAGCAGCTTTGGGCTAGCGGGGCATGCTAGCACAGATACGCAGTATTTT
CDR3: CASSFGLAGHASTDTQYF
V: TRBV13
size: NA
D: TRBD2
J: TRBJ2-3

DNA: TGTGCCAGCAGTAGGTCAATCGAAGCGTCCGAGCAGTACTTC
CDR3: CASSRSIEASEQYF
V: TRBV6-5
size: NA
D: NA
J: TRBJ2-7

DNA: TGCGCCAGCAGCTTAGGGACAGGCTACGAGCAGTACTTC
CDR3: CASSLGTGYEQYF
V: TRBV5-1
size: NA
D: TRBD1
J: TRBJ2-7

DNA: TGCGCCAGCAGCCTAGGACAGGGAGGTACTGAAGCTTTCTTT
CDR3: CASSLGQGGTEAFF
V: TRBV5-1
size: NA
D: TRBD1
J: TRBJ1-1

DNA: TGTGCCAGCAGTTACCAGACTTCGGGAAAGCAGCTGTTTTTT
CDR3: CASSYQTSGKQLFF
V: TRBV6-5
size: NA
D: NA
J: TRBJ2-2

DNA: TGTGCCATCAGCGCTGACAGGGGGGTTAGTCAGCCCCAGCATTTT
CDR3: CAISADRGVSQPQHF
V: TRBV10-3
size: few
D: TRBD1
J: TRBJ1-5

DNA: TGTGCCAGCAGCTTGGGAATAGCGGGGCAAGAGACCCAGTACTTC
CDR3: CASSLGIAGQETQYF
V: TRBV5-4
size: NA
D: TRBD2
J: TRBJ2-5

DNA: TGTGCCAGCAGCTTAGTAAGGGGTCCTAACTATGGCTACACCTTC
CDR3: CASSLVRGPNYGYTF
V: TRBV7-9
size: NA
D: NA
J: TRBJ1-2

DNA: TGTGCCAGTAGTATACGACAGGGTATTGGGGAGCTGTTTTTT
CDR3: CASSIRQGIGELFF
V: TRBV19
size: NA
D: TRBD1
J: TRBJ2-2

DNA: TGTGCCAGCAGCTCCCCGGGGCAGGGGGCAACTAATGAAAAACTGTTTTTT
CDR3: CASSSPGQGATNEKLFF
V: TRBV5-4
size: NA
D: TRBD1
J: TRBJ1-4

DNA: TGCGCCAGCAGCTTGCTAGCGGGAGGATACGAGCAGTACTTC
CDR3: CASSLLAGGYEQYF
V: TRBV5-1
size: NA
D: TRBD2
J: TRBJ2-7

DNA: TGTGCCTGGAGGGAGACTGGAAACTACGAGCAGTACTTC
CDR3: CAWRETGNYEQYF
V: TRBV30
size: NA
D: NA
J: TRBJ2-7

DNA: TGTGCCAGTAGTATACAGGGTCGGAATGAGCAGTTCTTC
CDR3: CASSIQGRNEQFF
V: TRBV19
size: NA
D: NA
J: TRBJ2-1

DNA: TGTGCCAGCAGAACTAGGGTTGGCTACACCTTC
CDR3: CASRTRVGYTF
V: TRBV6-5
size: NA
D: NA
J: TRBJ1-2

DNA: TGTGCCAGCAGCTTAGTACAGGGGAGCGGGGAGCTGTTTTTT
CDR3: CASSLVQGSGELFF
V: TRBV7-2
size: NA
D: TRBD1
J: TRBJ2-2

DNA: TGTGCCAGCAGTGCCGACAGGGTGACCTATAATTCACCCCTCCACTTT
CDR3: CASSADRVTYNSPLHF
V: TRBV2
size: NA
D: TRBD1
J: TRBJ1-6

DNA: TGCACCAGCAGCCAAGATTTGCCTAGCGGGAAGCCGAAGTCTCCACAATATACGCAGTATTTT
CDR3: CTSSQDLPSGKPKSPQYTQYF
V: TRBV1
size: NA
D: NA
J: TRBJ2-3

DNA: TGTGCCTGGAGCCCCGGGGAACCCTACAATGAGCAGTTCTTC
CDR3: CAWSPGEPYNEQFF
V: TRBV30
size: NA
D: NA
J: TRBJ2-1

DNA: TGCGCCAGCAGCTTGGGCAGGGCAGCAGATACGCAGTATTTT
CDR3: CASSLGRAADTQYF
V: TRBV5-1
size: NA
D: NA
J: TRBJ2-3

DNA: TGCGCCAGCAGTGAGTCATCTGAGACACCGACTGGCTACACCTTC
CDR3: CASSESSETPTGYTF
V: TRBV10-1
size: NA
D: NA
J: TRBJ1-2

DNA: TGTGCCAGCGGACCGACAGTTTACAATGAGCAGTTCTTC
CDR3: CASGPTVYNEQFF
V: TRBV2
size: few
D: NA
J: TRBJ2-1

DNA: TGCGCCAGCAGCACCCTCACCCAGACAGGGGGTAACACTGAAGCTTTCTTT
CDR3: CASSTLTQTGGNTEAFF
V: TRBV5-1
size: NA
D: TRBD1
J: TRBJ1-1

DNA: TGTGCCAGCAGCTTCGGGATGCCGACTCCAACTAATGAAAAACTGTTTTTT
CDR3: CASSFGMPTPTNEKLFF
V: TRBV7-9
size: few
D: NA
J: TRBJ1-4

DNA: TGCGCCAGCAGCTCCTTAGACAGGGGGGATTCTTCAGAGCAGTTCTTC
CDR3: CASSSLDRGDSSEQFF
V: TRBV5-1
size: NA
D: TRBD1
J: TRBJ2-1

DNA: TGCAGCGTTCGCCCCCGGGTCTCGCTCTATGGCTACACCTTC
CDR3: CSVRPRVSLYGYTF
V: TRBV29-1
size: NA
D: NA
J: TRBJ1-2

DNA: TGTGCCAGCAGCTTAGATAGATCAGGGGAGCAGTTCTTC
CDR3: CASSLDRSGEQFF
V: TRBV11-3
size: NA
D: NA
J: TRBJ2-1